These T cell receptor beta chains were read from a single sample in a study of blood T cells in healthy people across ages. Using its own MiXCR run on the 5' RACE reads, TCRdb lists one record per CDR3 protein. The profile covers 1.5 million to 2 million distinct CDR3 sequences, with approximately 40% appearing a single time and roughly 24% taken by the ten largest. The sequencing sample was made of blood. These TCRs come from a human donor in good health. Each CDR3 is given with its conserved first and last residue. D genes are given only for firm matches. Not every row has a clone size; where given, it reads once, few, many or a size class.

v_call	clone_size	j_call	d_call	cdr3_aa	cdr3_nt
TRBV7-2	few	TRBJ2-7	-	CASSLTGTVGYEQYF	TGTGCCAGCAGCTTAACAGGAACGGTTGGCTACGAGCAGTACTTC
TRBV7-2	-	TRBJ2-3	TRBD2	CASSSGGLAGRDTQYF	TGTGCCAGCAGCTCGGGGGGACTAGCGGGGAGGGATACGCAGTATTTT
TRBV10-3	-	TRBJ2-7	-	CAISEALDASYEQYF	TGTGCCATCAGTGAGGCGCTGGACGCTTCCTACGAGCAGTACTTC
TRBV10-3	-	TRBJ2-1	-	CAAAEGVSEQFF	TGTGCCGCCGCTGAAGGGGTGAGTGAGCAGTTCTTC
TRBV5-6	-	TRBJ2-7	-	CASSILRGSYEQYF	TGTGCCAGCAGCATTCTACGGGGCTCCTACGAGCAGTACTTC
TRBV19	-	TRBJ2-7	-	CASSMYSNYEQYF	TGTGCCAGTAGTATGTACAGCAACTACGAGCAGTACTTC
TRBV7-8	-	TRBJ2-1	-	CASSHQGAVLYNEQFF	TGTGCCAGCAGTCACCAGGGCGCGGTCCTCTACAATGAGCAGTTCTTC
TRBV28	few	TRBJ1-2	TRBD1	CASSFYEGAGYGYTF	TGTGCCAGCAGTTTCTATGAGGGGGCAGGCTATGGCTACACCTTC
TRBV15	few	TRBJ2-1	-	CATSIHGGDEQFF	TGTGCCACCAGCATCCACGGGGGCGATGAGCAGTTCTTC
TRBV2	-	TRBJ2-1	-	CASEGGGEQFF	TGTGCCAGTGAGGGGGGGGGCGAGCAGTTCTTC
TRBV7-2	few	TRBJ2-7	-	CASTLVLADEQYF	TGTGCCAGCACCTTGGTTTTGGCGGACGAGCAGTACTTC
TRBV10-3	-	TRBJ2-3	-	CATRGASDTQYF	TGTGCCACCAGGGGGGCCTCAGATACGCAGTATTTT
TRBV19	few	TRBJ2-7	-	CASSISWVYEQYF	TGTGCCAGTAGTATCTCTTGGGTATACGAGCAGTACTTC
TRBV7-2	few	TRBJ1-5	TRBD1	CASSLEATGSGPQHF	TGTGCCAGCAGCCTCGAGGCGACAGGGTCGGGGCCCCAGCATTTT
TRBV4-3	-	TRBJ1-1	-	CATRLGPGDNTEAFF	TGCGCCACCAGACTGGGGCCAGGTGATAACACTGAAGCTTTCTTT
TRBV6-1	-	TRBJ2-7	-	CASNTSPLGHYYEQYF	TGTGCCAGCAATACGTCCCCGCTCGGACACTACTACGAGCAGTACTTC
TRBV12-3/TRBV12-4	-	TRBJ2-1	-	CASSLGVFPYNEQFF	TGTGCCAGCAGTTTAGGGGTCTTCCCCTACAATGAGCAGTTCTTC
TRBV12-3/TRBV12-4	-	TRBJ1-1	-	CASSFPQGLNTEAFF	TGTGCCAGCAGTTTCCCCCAGGGTCTGAACACTGAAGCTTTCTTT
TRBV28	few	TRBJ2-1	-	CASSFEGTGKNEQFF	TGTGCCAGCAGTTTCGAGGGCACAGGGAAAAATGAGCAGTTCTTC
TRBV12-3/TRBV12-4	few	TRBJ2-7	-	CASSPTWAYEQYF	TGTGCCAGCAGCCCGACATGGGCATACGAGCAGTACTTC
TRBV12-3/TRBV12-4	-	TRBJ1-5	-	CASSPVGGYGSNQPQHF	TGTGCCAGCAGCCCCGTCGGGGGGTACGGAAGCAATCAGCCCCAGCATTTT
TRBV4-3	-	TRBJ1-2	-	CASSPRWGSRHNYGYTF	TGCGCCAGCAGCCCTCGCTGGGGGTCGCGCCATAACTATGGCTACACCTTC
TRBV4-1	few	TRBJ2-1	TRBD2	CASSQDGIAGGYNEQFF	TGCGCCAGCAGCCAAGATGGAATAGCGGGGGGATACAATGAGCAGTTCTTC